This entry features one TCR beta chain sequence. These data originate in a study of blood T cell repertoires in COVID-19. Authors' data handling: Cell counts per sample came from amplifying reference gene primers. Assay: immunoSEQ multiplex PCR; the TCRdb copy retains only in-frame clones and omits some. V and J calls and clone size are those listed in that table; D and trimming were worked out from the DNA. The sample includes fewer than 300,000 clones, 91% of them seen just once. The sequenced material came from peripheral blood. This receptor was obtained from a woman aged 25 to 45 with COVID-19, enrolled during active disease.

DNA for the CDR3: TGTGCCAGCAGTTCGTCCGGGACAGTTTTTAACTATGGCTACACCTTC. It encodes CASSSSGTVFNYGYTF. The chain employs TRBV27 and TRBJ1-2, with TRBD1 identical over 7 bases. Germline trimming cut 4 bases from V and 1 base from J; bases unmatched to any gene: 9. From germline, CDR1 is MNHEY and CDR2 SMNVEV (reference sequence). The CDR3 consists of 16 residues.